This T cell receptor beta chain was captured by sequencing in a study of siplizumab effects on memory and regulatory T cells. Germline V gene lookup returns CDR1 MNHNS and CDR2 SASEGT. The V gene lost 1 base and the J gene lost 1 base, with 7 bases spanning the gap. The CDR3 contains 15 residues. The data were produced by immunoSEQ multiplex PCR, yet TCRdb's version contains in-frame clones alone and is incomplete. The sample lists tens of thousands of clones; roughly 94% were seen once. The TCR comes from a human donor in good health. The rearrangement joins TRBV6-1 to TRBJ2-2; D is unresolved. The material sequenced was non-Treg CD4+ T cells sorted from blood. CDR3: CASSEGSLNTGELFF. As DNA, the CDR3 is TGTGCCAGCAGTGAAGGGAGCTTGAACACCGGGGAGCTGTTTTTT.